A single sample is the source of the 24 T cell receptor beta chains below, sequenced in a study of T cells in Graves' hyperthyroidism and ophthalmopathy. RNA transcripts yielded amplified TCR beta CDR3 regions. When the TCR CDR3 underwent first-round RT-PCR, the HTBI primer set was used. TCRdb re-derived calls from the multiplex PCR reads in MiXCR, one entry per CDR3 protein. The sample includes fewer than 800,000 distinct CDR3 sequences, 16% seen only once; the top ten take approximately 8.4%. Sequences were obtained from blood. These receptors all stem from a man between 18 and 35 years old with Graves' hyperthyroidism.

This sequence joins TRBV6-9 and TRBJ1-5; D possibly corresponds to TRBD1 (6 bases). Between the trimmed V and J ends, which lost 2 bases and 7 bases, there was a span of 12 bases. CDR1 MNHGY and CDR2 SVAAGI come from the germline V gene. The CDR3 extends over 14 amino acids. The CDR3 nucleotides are TGTGCCAGCAGTTATCGAAGGAGGGGGCAGCCCCAGCATTTT. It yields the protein CASSYRRRGQPQHF.

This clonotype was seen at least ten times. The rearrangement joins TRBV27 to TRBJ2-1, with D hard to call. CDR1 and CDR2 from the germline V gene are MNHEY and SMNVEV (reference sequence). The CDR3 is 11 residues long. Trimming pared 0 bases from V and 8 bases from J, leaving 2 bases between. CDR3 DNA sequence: TGTGCCAGCAGTTTATCGGATGAGCAGTTCTTC. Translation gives CASSLSDEQFF.

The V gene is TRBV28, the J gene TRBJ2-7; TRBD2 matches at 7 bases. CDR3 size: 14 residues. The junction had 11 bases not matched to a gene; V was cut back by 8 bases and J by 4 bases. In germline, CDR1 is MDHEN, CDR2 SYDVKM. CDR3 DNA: TGTGCCAGCGGACCGGGCGGGAGAACTTACGAGCAGTACTTC. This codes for CASGPGGRTYEQYF. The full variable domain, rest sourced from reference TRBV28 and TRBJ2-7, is DVKVTQSSRYLVKRTGEKVFLECVQDMDHENMFWYRQDPGLGLRLIYFSYDVKMKEKGDIPEGYSVSREKKERFSLILESASTNQTSMYLCASGPGGRTYEQYFGPGTRLTVT.

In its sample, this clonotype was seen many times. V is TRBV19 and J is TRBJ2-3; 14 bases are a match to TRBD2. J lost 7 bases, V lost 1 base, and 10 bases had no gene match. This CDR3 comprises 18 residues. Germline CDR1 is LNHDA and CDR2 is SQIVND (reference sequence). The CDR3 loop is CASSIALGTSGSTNTQYF. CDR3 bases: TGTGCCAGTAGTATAGCTCTGGGGACTAGCGGGAGTACGAATACGCAGTATTTT.

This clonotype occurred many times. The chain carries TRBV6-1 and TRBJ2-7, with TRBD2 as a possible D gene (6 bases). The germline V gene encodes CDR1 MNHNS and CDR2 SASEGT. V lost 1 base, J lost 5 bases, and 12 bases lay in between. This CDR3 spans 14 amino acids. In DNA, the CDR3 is TGTGCCAGCAGTGAAGGCGGGGCGGACAACGAGCAGTACTTC. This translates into CASSEGGADNEQYF.

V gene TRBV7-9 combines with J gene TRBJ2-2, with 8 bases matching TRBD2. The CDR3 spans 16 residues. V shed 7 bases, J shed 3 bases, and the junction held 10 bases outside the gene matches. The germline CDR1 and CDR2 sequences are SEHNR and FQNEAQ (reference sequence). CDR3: CASTSHGGGYTGELFF. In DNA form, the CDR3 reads TGTGCCAGCACCAGCCACGGGGGGGGATACACCGGGGAGCTGTTTTTT.

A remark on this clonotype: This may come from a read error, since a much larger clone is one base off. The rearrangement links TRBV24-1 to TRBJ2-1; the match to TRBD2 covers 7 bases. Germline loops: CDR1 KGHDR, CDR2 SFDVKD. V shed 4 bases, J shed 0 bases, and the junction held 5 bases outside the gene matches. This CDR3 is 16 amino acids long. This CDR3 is CATSESSGSSYNEQFF. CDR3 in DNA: TGTGCCACCAGTGAGTCTAGCGGCAGCTCCTACAATGAGCAGTTCTTC.

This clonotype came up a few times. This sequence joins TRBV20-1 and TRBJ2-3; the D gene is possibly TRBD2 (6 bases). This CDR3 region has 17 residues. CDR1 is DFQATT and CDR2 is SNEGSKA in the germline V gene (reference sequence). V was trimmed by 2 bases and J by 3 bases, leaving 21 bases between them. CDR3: CSARPARLGAGTDTQYF. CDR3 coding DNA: TGCAGTGCTAGACCCGCCCGACTAGGGGCAGGTACAGATACGCAGTATTTT.

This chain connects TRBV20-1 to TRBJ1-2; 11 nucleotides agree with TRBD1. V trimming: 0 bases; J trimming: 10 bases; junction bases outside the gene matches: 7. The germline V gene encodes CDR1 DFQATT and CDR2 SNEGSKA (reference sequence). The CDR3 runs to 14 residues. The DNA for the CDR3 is TGCAGTGCTAGAGATCGAAGGACAGGGGGCGCCTACACCTTC. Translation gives CSARDRRTGGAYTF.

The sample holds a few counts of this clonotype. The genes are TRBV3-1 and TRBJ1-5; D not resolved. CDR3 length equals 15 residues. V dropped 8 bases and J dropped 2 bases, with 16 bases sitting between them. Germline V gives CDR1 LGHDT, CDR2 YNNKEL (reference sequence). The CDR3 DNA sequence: TGTGCCAGCGGGGATCTCGGGATGGGCAATCAGCCCCAGCATTTT. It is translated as CASGDLGMGNQPQHF.

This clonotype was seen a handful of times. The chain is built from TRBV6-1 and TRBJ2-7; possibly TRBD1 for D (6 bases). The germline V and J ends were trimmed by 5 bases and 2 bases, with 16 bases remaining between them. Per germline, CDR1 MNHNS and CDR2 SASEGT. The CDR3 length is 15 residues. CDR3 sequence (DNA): TGTGCCAGCAGTCCCCAGACAGGCGCCGCCTACGAGCAGTACTTC. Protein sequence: CASSPQTGAAYEQYF.

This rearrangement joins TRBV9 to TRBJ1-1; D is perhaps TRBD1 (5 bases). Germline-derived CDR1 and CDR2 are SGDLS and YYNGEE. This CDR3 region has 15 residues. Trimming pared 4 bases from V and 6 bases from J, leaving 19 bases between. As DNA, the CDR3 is TGTGCCAGCAGCCCGGGGGGGGGGGTAGGCGCTGAAGCTTTCTTT. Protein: CASSPGGGVGAEAFF.

The CDR3 region is CASSVAQGPQETQYF. The CDR3 nucleotides read TGTGCCAGCAGCGTAGCTCAGGGACCTCAAGAGACCCAGTACTTC. The gene calls are TRBV9 and TRBJ2-5; D is possibly TRBD1 or TRBD2 (5 bases each). The V and J ends lost 0 bases and 2 bases respectively, with 11 bases between them. The V gene's germline CDR1 is SGDLS and CDR2 YYNGEE. The CDR3 extends over 15 amino acids.

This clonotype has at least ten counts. CDR3 amino acids: CASSRMRQGRETQYF. CDR3 bases: TGTGCCAGCTCACGGATGAGACAGGGGCGGGAGACCCAGTACTTC. This chain uses TRBV18 with TRBJ2-5; 8 positions agree with TRBD1. This CDR3 has 15 residues. The germline CDR1 and CDR2 sequences are KGHSH and LQKENI. The V and J ends lost 4 bases and 5 bases, in that order; junction bases with no gene match: 9. Full variable domain (rest looked up from reference TRBV18 and TRBJ2-5): NAGVMQNPRHLVRRRGQEARLRCSPMKGHSHVYWYRQLPEEGLKFMVYLQKENIIDESGMPKERFSAEFPKEGPSILRIQQVVRGDSAAYFCASSRMRQGRETQYFGPGTRLLVL.

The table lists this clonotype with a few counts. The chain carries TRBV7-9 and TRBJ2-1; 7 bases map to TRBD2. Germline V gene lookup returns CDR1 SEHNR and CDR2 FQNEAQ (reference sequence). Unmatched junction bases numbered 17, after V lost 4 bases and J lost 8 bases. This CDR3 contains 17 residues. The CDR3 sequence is CASSSLASGSPMDEQFF. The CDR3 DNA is TGTGCCAGCAGCTCCCTTGCTAGCGGTTCCCCTATGGATGAGCAGTTCTTC.

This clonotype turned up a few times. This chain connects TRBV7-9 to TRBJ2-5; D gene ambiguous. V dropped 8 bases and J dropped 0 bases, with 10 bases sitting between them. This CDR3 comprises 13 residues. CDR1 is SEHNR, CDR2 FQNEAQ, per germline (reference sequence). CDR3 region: CASEDINQETQYF. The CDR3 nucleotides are TGTGCCAGCGAAGACATAAACCAAGAGACCCAGTACTTC.

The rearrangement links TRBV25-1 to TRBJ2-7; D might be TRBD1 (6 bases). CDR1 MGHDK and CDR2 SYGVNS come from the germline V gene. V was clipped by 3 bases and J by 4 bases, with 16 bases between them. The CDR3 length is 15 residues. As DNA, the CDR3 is TGTGCCAGCAGTGACAACAGGGAATGGGCATACGAGCAGTACTTC. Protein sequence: CASSDNREWAYEQYF.

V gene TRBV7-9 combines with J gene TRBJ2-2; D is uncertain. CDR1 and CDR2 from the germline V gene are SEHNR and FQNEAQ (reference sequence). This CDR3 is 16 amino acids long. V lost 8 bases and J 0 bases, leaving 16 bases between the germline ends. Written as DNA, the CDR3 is TGTGCCAGCGCCCCCCTGTCTAGATCGAACACCGGGGAGCTGTTTTTT. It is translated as CASAPLSRSNTGELFF.

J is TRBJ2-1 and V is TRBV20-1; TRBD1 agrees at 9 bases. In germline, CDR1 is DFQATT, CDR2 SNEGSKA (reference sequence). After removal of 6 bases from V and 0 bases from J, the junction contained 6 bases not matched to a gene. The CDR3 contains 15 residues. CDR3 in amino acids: CSAGGQGSSYNEQFF. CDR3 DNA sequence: TGCAGTGCGGGGGGACAGGGTAGCTCCTACAATGAGCAGTTCTTC.

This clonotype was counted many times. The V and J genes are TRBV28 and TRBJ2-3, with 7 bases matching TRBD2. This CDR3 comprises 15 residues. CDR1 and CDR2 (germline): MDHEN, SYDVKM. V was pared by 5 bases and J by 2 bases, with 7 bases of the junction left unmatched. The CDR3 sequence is CASSKRTSPTDTQYF. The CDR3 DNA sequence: TGTGCCAGCAGTAAACGGACTAGTCCCACAGATACGCAGTATTTT.

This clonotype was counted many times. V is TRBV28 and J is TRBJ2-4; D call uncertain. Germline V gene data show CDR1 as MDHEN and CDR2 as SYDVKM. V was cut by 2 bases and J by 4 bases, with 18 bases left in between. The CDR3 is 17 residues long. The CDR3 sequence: CASSLVYPARRKNIQYF. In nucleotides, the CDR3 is TGTGCCAGCAGTTTAGTATATCCGGCCCGACGTAAAAACATTCAGTACTTC.

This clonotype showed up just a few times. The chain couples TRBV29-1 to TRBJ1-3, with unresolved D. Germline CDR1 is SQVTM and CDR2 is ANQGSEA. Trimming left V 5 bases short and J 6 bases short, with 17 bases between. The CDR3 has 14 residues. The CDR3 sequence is CSVTTKEEENTIYF. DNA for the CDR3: TGCAGCGTTACGACAAAAGAAGAAGAAAACACCATATATTTT.

The CDR3 DNA sequence: TGTGCCAGCAGTGACTACGGACAGCCCCCCGGGCAGTTCTTC. This translates into CASSDYGQPPGQFF. The chain has TRBV6-2 or TRBV6-3 and TRBJ2-1; D is perhaps TRBD1 (6 bases). The germline V gene has CDR1 MNHEY and CDR2 SVGEGT. The V end was cut by 5 bases, the J end by 12 bases, with 20 bases between. This CDR3 has 14 amino acids.

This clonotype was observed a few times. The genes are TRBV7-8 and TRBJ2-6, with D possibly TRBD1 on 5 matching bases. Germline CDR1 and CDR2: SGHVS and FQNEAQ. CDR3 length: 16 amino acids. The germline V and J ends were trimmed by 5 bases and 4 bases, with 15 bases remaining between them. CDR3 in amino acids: CASSHPRASGANVLTF. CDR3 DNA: TGTGCCAGCAGCCACCCCAGGGCGTCAGGGGCCAACGTCCTGACTTTC.